Below are 30 T cell receptor beta chains sequenced from a single sample in a study of neurological immune-mediated disorders. TCRdb called the 5' RACE reads again in MiXCR, with one record for every CDR3 protein. The sample holds about 50,000 distinct CDR3 sequences, 16% seen once. What was sequenced was PBMCs. The receptors come from a man in his sixties in good health.

This clonotype was found many times. V and J are TRBV19 and TRBJ1-1; no reliable D call. Trimming removed 6 bases at V and 1 base at J, with 15 bases between. CDR1 LNHDA and CDR2 SQIVND come from the germline V gene (reference sequence). The CDR3 spans 15 residues. The CDR3, as DNA: TGTGCCAGTAGCGCCCCCTCGGGCAGGAACACTGAAGCTTTCTTT. It codes for CASSAPSGRNTEAFF. The complete variable domain, with remaining parts taken from reference TRBV19 and TRBJ1-1, reads DGGITQSPKYLFRKEGQNVTLSCEQNLNHDAMYWYRQDPGQGLRLIYYSQIVNDFQKGDIAEGYSVSREKKESFPLTVTSAQKNPTAFYLCASSAPSGRNTEAFFGQGTRLTVV.

The sample holds many counts of this clonotype. This chain uses TRBV20-1 with TRBJ2-1; a possible D gene is TRBD2 (6 bases). CDR1 is DFQATT, CDR2 SNEGSKA, per germline (reference sequence). V was shortened by 6 bases and J by 2 bases, with 17 bases between the two germline ends. This CDR3 is 15 amino acids long. CDR3 protein: CSARSLSGTYNEQFF. The DNA for the CDR3 is TGCAGTGCCCGCTCCCTTAGCGGCACCTACAATGAGCAGTTCTTC.

This rearrangement joins TRBV30 to TRBJ1-4, with 7 nucleotides matching TRBD1. Per the germline V gene, CDR1 is GTSNPN and CDR2 is SVGIG (reference sequence). This CDR3 is 14 amino acids long. V lost 6 bases and J lost 4; bases outside the gene matches: 8. CDR3 sequence: CACLARDSNEKLFF. The CDR3 DNA sequence: TGTGCCTGCCTAGCCCGGGACAGTAATGAAAAACTGTTTTTT. Full variable domain (outside the CDR3, taken from reference TRBV30 and TRBJ1-4): SQTIHQWPATLVQPVGSPLSLECTVEGTSNPNLYWYRQAAGRGLQLLFYSVGIGQISSEVPQNLSASRPQDRQFILSSKKLLLSDSGFYLCACLARDSNEKLFFGSGTQLSVL.

This clonotype was observed many times. The gene calls are TRBV12-3 or TRBV12-4 and TRBJ2-3, with 10 bases matching TRBD2. CDR3 length equals 14 residues. V lost 8 bases and J lost 4; bases outside the gene matches: 6. This chain's CDR3 is CASLHSGRPDTQYF. CDR3 in DNA: TGTGCCAGCTTACATAGCGGGAGGCCAGATACGCAGTATTTT.

This clonotype was found once. The V and J genes are TRBV2 and TRBJ1-1; D perhaps matches TRBD1 (5 bases). Germline CDR1 SNHLY, CDR2 FYNNEI. CDR3 length: 13 residues. V shed 4 bases and J shed 3 bases, with 9 bases lying between them. The CDR3 spells CASSVQGHTEAFF. CDR3 DNA: TGTGCCAGCAGTGTGCAGGGCCACACTGAAGCTTTCTTT. The full variable domain, completed using reference TRBV2 and TRBJ1-1, is EPEVTQTPSHQVTQMGQEVILRCVPISNHLYFYWYRQILGQKVEFLVSFYNNEISEKSEIFDDQFSVERPDGSNFTLKIRSTKLEDSAMYFCASSVQGHTEAFFGQGTRLTVV.

The chain joins TRBV6-1 to TRBJ2-1, with unresolved D. The CDR3 loop spans 11 amino acids. With 3 bases removed from V and 10 bases from J, the gap between germline ends came to 7 bases. The germline CDR1 and CDR2 sequences are MNHNS and SASEGT. The CDR3 protein is CASSDLREQFF. The CDR3 DNA is TGTGCCAGCAGTGACTTGCGGGAGCAGTTCTTC.

This clonotype occurred many times. The gene calls are TRBV20-1 and TRBJ1-5; possibly TRBD1 for D (6 bases). V lost 4 bases to trimming and J lost 3 bases, with 10 bases between them. Germline CDR1 and CDR2: DFQATT and SNEGSKA (reference sequence). The CDR3 runs to 13 residues. The CDR3, as DNA: TGCAGTGCTACAACAGGGTACAATCAGCCCCAGCATTTT. This codes for CSATTGYNQPQHF.

Ten or more counts support this clonotype. The J gene is TRBJ2-7, the V gene TRBV5-1, with 9 bases lining up with TRBD2. Per the germline V gene, CDR1 is SGHRS and CDR2 is YFSETQ. V lost 1 base and J lost 0; bases outside the gene matches: 8. The CDR3 covers 17 residues. In nucleotides, the CDR3 is TGCGCCAGCAGCTTGTCCAATAGCGGGAGTCCCTCCTACGAGCAGTACTTC. Protein product: CASSLSNSGSPSYEQYF.

This clonotype was recorded at least ten times. This chain links TRBV7-2 with TRBJ2-5; 9 positions match TRBD1. The germline V gene encodes CDR1 SGHTA and CDR2 FQGNSA. The V and J ends lost 7 bases and 5 bases, in that order; junction bases with no gene match: 5. The CDR3 consists of 13 residues. The CDR3 DNA reads as TGTGCCAGCAACAGGGGGACAGGGGAGACCCAGTACTTC. This translates into CASNRGTGETQYF.

Many counts were recorded for this clonotype. Here the CDR3 DNA reads TGCGCCAGCAGCGTGACAGGGGGCCGGAATGAAAAACTGTTTTTT. It is translated as CASSVTGGRNEKLFF. The rearrangement uses TRBV5-1 and TRBJ1-4; the match to TRBD1 covers 10 bases. Germline lookup yields CDR1 SGHRS and CDR2 YFSETQ. Trimming removed 4 bases from V and 5 bases from J; junction bases left unmatched: 5. The CDR3 loop spans 15 amino acids.

Regarding this clonotype: The missing conserved phenylalanine or tryptophan at the end of this CDR3 makes a read error likely. This sequence joins TRBV29-1 and TRBJ2-7; 8 nucleotides agree with TRBD1. Germline values: CDR1 SQVTM, CDR2 ANQGSEA. After removal of 4 bases from V and 5 bases from J, the junction contained 10 bases not matched to a gene. The CDR3 loop spans 14 amino acids. This chain's CDR3 is CSVGHGTGRDEQYL. The CDR3 DNA is TGCAGCGTTGGCCATGGGACAGGAAGGGACGAGCAGTACTTA.

This clonotype was detected ten times or more. The chain joins TRBV20-1 to TRBJ2-2; 8 nucleotides line up with TRBD1. From germline, CDR1 is DFQATT and CDR2 SNEGSKA (reference sequence). CDR3 size: 18 residues. V lost 5 bases to trimming and J lost 2 bases; unmatched junction nucleotides: 16. CDR3 region: CSAEVYGGDRGNTGELFF. DNA for the CDR3: TGCAGTGCTGAGGTATACGGAGGAGACAGGGGAAACACCGGGGAGCTGTTTTTT.

This clonotype was seen repeatedly, ten times or more. This sequence joins TRBV9 and TRBJ2-7, with 9 bases aligning to TRBD2. CDR1 is SGDLS, CDR2 YYNGEE, per germline. J lost 4 bases, V lost 0 bases, and 5 bases had no gene match. The CDR3 has 15 residues. The CDR3 nucleotides are TGTGCCAGCAGCGTAGCTGAGGGACTAGCTTACGAGCAGTACTTC. This encodes CASSVAEGLAYEQYF. Complete variable domain (other parts from reference TRBV9 and TRBJ2-7): DSGVTQTPKHLITATGQRVTLRCSPRSGDLSVYWYQQSLDQGLQFLIQYYNGEERAKGNILERFSAQQFPDLHSELNLSSLELGDSALYFCASSVAEGLAYEQYFGPGTRLTVT.

This clonotype was counted only a few times. This chain joins TRBV6-5 and TRBJ2-2; 10 bases are a match to TRBD1. The CDR3 totals 14 residues. Germline loops: CDR1 MNHEY, CDR2 SVGAGI. V lost 6 bases to trimming and J lost 7 bases; unmatched junction nucleotides: 5. CDR3 residues: CASSPGTGVGELFF. The CDR3 nucleotides are TGTGCCAGCAGCCCCGGGACAGGGGTCGGGGAGCTGTTTTTT.

Many counts were recorded for this clonotype. This chain uses TRBV20-1 with TRBJ1-3, with D hard to call. Germline lookup yields CDR1 DFQATT and CDR2 SNEGSKA (reference sequence). The CDR3 spans 14 residues. V was shortened by 1 base and J by 0 bases, with 7 bases between the two germline ends. This CDR3 reads CSARGAHSGNTIYF. In nucleotides, the CDR3 is TGCAGTGCTAGAGGTGCACACTCTGGAAACACCATATATTTT.

The sample holds many counts of this clonotype. The chain carries TRBV10-3 and TRBJ1-1, with unresolved D. There are 13 residues in the CDR3. Trimming cost V 10 bases and J 1 base, with 13 bases left between them. Germline V lookup: CDR1 ENHRY, CDR2 SYGVKD. The CDR3 here is CATTRSRNTEAFF. CDR3 sequence (DNA): TGTGCCACAACCCGCAGTAGGAACACTGAAGCTTTCTTT.

This clonotype was detected ten times or more. The CDR3 region has the DNA TGCAGGACCCTGGGACAGGGGCCCTACGAGCAGTACTTC. This encodes CRTLGQGPYEQYF. This sequence joins TRBV20-1 and TRBJ2-7; 10 nucleotides match TRBD1. Germline V lookup: CDR1 DFQATT, CDR2 SNEGSKA (reference sequence). This CDR3 is 13 amino acids long.

This clonotype was counted at least ten times. The CDR3 nucleotides read TGCAGCGTTACGGGGCTCCACTCTGGAAACACCATATATTTT. Protein sequence: CSVTGLHSGNTIYF. The V call is TRBV29-1, the J call TRBJ1-3; possible D gene TRBD1, 5 bases. V was shortened by 5 bases and J by 0 bases, with 11 bases between the two germline ends. The CDR3 runs 14 residues. Germline CDR1 is SQVTM and CDR2 is ANQGSEA.

This clonotype was observed at least ten times. The V call is TRBV13, the J call TRBJ2-7; maybe TRBD2 (6 bases). This CDR3 spans 13 amino acids. The V gene lost 8 bases and the J gene lost 0 bases, with 11 bases spanning the gap. Per the germline V gene, CDR1 is PRHDT and CDR2 is FYEKMQ (reference sequence). The CDR3 bases are TGTGCCAGCGGGGTAGCGGCCTCCTACGAGCAGTACTTC. It codes for CASGVAASYEQYF.

This clonotype appeared many times. The chain uses TRBV7-2 and TRBJ2-3; no clear D gene. The length of the CDR3 is 14 residues. Per germline, CDR1 SGHTA and CDR2 FQGNSA. The germline V and J ends were trimmed by 6 bases and 0 bases, with 10 bases remaining between them. CDR3 loop: CASRVGISTDTQYF. The CDR3 region has the DNA TGTGCCAGCAGAGTAGGGATCAGCACAGATACGCAGTATTTT. Combining the CDR3 with reference TRBV7-2 and TRBJ2-3 gives the whole variable domain GAGVSQSPSNKVTEKGKDVELRCDPISGHTALYWYRQSLGQGLEFLIYFQGNSAPDKSGLPSDRFSAERTGGSVSTLTIQRTQQEDSAVYLCASRVGISTDTQYFGPGTRLTVL.

This clonotype was counted many times. J is TRBJ2-5 and V is TRBV5-1, with D perhaps TRBD1 or TRBD2 (5 bases each). The germline CDR1 and CDR2 sequences are SGHRS and YFSETQ. The CDR3 covers 15 residues. With 4 bases removed from V and 2 bases from J, the gap between germline ends came to 15 bases. CDR3 sequence reads: CASSIDWDGQETQYF. The DNA for the CDR3 is TGCGCCAGCAGCATCGATTGGGACGGGCAAGAGACCCAGTACTTC.

This clonotype was recorded at least ten times. J is TRBJ2-3 and V is TRBV7-2; perhaps TRBD2 as D (6 bases). Germline values: CDR1 SGHTA, CDR2 FQGNSA. This CDR3 has 14 residues. V was trimmed by 7 bases and J by 5 bases, leaving 16 bases between them. The CDR3 DNA sequence: TGTGCCAGCACCCCGCGGGGTTCTGGAGATACGCAGTATTTT. Encoded protein: CASTPRGSGDTQYF.

This clonotype was picked up many times. The gene calls are TRBV12-3 or TRBV12-4 and TRBJ2-7; 9 positions agree with TRBD2. Trimming took 1 base from V and 2 from J; bases not matched to a gene: 6. The CDR3 length is 16 residues. The CDR3 region is CASSLVGSGRTYEQYF. CDR3 nucleotide sequence: TGTGCCAGCAGTTTAGTCGGAAGCGGGAGGACCTACGAGCAGTACTTC.

This clonotype was detected ten times or more. V usage is TRBV29-1 and J usage is TRBJ2-1, with D perhaps matching TRBD2 (6 bases). The ends were cut back, 3 bases at V and 9 bases at J, with 21 bases in the middle. This CDR3 comprises 15 residues. The germline gives CDR1 SQVTM, CDR2 ANQGSEA. CDR3 in DNA: TGCAGCGTTGAGGGCGGTGGAGGGGAGGTTGGTGAGCAGTTCTTC. It encodes CSVEGGGGEVGEQFF.

This clonotype was picked up many times. The chain couples TRBV29-1 to TRBJ2-1; 12 bases align to TRBD2. This CDR3 is built from 17 residues. From germline, CDR1 is SQVTM and CDR2 ANQGSEA. V lost 4 bases and J lost 0; bases outside the gene matches: 7. CDR3 region: CSVAGLAGPSSYNEQFF. In DNA form, the CDR3 reads TGCAGCGTTGCGGGACTAGCGGGTCCTAGCTCCTACAATGAGCAGTTCTTC.

This clonotype was observed at least ten times. The chain is built from TRBV5-1 and TRBJ2-5, with 7 bases that match TRBD1. CDR1 is SGHRS, CDR2 YFSETQ, per germline. The CDR3 loop spans 15 amino acids. Trimming at V came to 7 bases and at J to 2 bases, leaving 11 bases not matched to a gene. The CDR3 DNA reads as TGCGCCAGCGCTAAGGGGGCCCCAGGGCAAGAGACCCAGTACTTC. Protein: CASAKGAPGQETQYF. Full variable domain (outside the CDR3, taken from reference TRBV5-1 and TRBJ2-5): KAGVTQTPRYLIKTRGQQVTLSCSPISGHRSVSWYQQTPGQGLQFLFEYFSETQRNKGNFPGRFSGRQFSNSRSEMNVSTLELGDSALYLCASAKGAPGQETQYFGPGTRLLVL.

The V call is TRBV19, the J call TRBJ2-7; 11 bases map to TRBD2. CDR1 and CDR2 from the germline V gene are LNHDA and SQIVND (reference sequence). This CDR3 is built from 14 residues. With V trimmed by 6 bases and J by 2 bases, 3 bases remained unmatched. The CDR3 here is CASSQLAGAYEQYF. The CDR3, as DNA: TGTGCCAGTAGCCAACTAGCGGGAGCCTACGAGCAGTACTTC. The whole variable domain, filled in from reference TRBV19 and TRBJ2-7, reads DGGITQSPKYLFRKEGQNVTLSCEQNLNHDAMYWYRQDPGQGLRLIYYSQIVNDFQKGDIAEGYSVSREKKESFPLTVTSAQKNPTAFYLCASSQLAGAYEQYFGPGTRLTVT.

V and J are TRBV2 and TRBJ2-1, with D tentatively TRBD1 or TRBD2 (5 bases each). Germline values: CDR1 SNHLY, CDR2 FYNNEI. CDR3 size: 16 residues. Trimming left V 4 bases short and J 2 bases short, with 15 bases between. The CDR3 nucleotides are TGTGCCAGCAGTGCAACCGGCCAGGGAGCCTACAATGAGCAGTTCTTC. Translating it yields CASSATGQGAYNEQFF.

The CDR3 is CASSTRQGGNEQFF. The DNA for the CDR3 is TGTGCCAGCAGCACGAGACAGGGGGGCAATGAGCAGTTCTTC. V gene TRBV5-5 combines with J gene TRBJ2-1; 9 bases agree with TRBD1. V was pared by 4 bases and J by 6 bases, with 5 bases of the junction left unmatched. Germline values: CDR1 SGHKS, CDR2 YYEKEE (reference sequence). The CDR3 sequence is 14 residues long.

This chain joins TRBV12-3 or TRBV12-4 and TRBJ1-4; tentatively, D is TRBD1 (6 bases). V lost 9 bases to trimming and J lost 9 bases, with 17 bases between them. CDR3 length equals 13 residues. Here the CDR3 DNA reads TGTGCCAGTAGAAAGTCCCAGGGGAAAAAACTGTTTTTT. Residues: CASRKSQGKKLFF.